These 17 T cell receptor beta chains were all obtained from the same sample, sequenced in a study of follicular helper T cells after annual influenza vaccination. Measured with immunoSEQ multiplex PCR; TCRdb has only the in-frame clones, and not every one. The table records 9,900 or so clones, 70% to 80% of them present only once. The sequencing used CXCR5- memory CD4+ T cells sorted from blood, collected 6 weeks after influenza vaccination. These receptors were obtained from an adult who received the influenza vaccine.

The rearrangement joins TRBV14 to TRBJ2-3, with D perhaps TRBD1 or TRBD2 (5 bases each). V lost 4 bases, J lost 2 bases, and 16 bases lay in between. This CDR3 contains 16 residues. Germline-derived CDR1 and CDR2 are SGHDN and FVKESK. This CDR3 is CASSRLSGRATDTQYF. The CDR3 nucleotides are TGTGCCAGCAGCCGATTATCGGGACGTGCCACAGATACGCAGTATTTT.

The chain joins TRBV10-3 to TRBJ1-1; D call uncertain. Trimming took off 11 bases at V and 0 bases at J, with 13 bases between the two ends. The length of the CDR3 is 13 residues. Germline V gene lookup returns CDR1 ENHRY and CDR2 SYGVKD. The CDR3 coding sequence is TGTGCCTCCGGAGGCGCCTTGAACACTGAAGCTTTCTTT. It codes for CASGGALNTEAFF.

This clone has a single count. The chain couples TRBV19 to TRBJ1-2, with 8 bases identical to TRBD1. This CDR3 spans 16 amino acids. Germline-derived CDR1 and CDR2 are LNHDA and SQIVND (reference sequence). The ends lost 5 bases at V and 0 bases at J; junction bases unmatched: 8. The CDR3 is CASSDRGSLANYGYTF. For the CDR3, the DNA is TGTGCCAGTAGTGACAGGGGATCCTTAGCTAACTATGGCTACACCTTC. The whole variable domain, filled in from reference TRBV19 and TRBJ1-2, reads DGGITQSPKYLFRKEGQNVTLSCEQNLNHDAMYWYRQDPGQGLRLIYYSQIVNDFQKGDIAEGYSVSREKKESFPLTVTSAQKNPTAFYLCASSDRGSLANYGYTFGSGTRLTVV.

This rearrangement joins TRBV10-3 to TRBJ1-2; D uncertain. This CDR3 spans 13 amino acids. Trimming removed 6 bases at V and 1 base at J, with 9 bases between. Per the germline V gene, CDR1 is ENHRY and CDR2 is SYGVKD. CDR3: CAIREQLNYGYTF. The CDR3, as DNA: TGTGCCATCAGAGAGCAGCTTAACTATGGCTACACCTTC.

The chain is built from TRBV27 and TRBJ2-3, with 9 bases aligning to TRBD2. The germline gives CDR1 MNHEY, CDR2 SMNVEV (reference sequence). The CDR3 is made up of 12 amino acids. CDR3 region: CAAGGPLRTQYF. The CDR3 region has the DNA TGTGCAGCGGGGGGCCCGTTGAGGACGCAGTATTTT.

The chain has TRBV7-9 and TRBJ1-4, with D possibly TRBD1 on 5 matching bases. The CDR3 totals 16 residues. V gave up 7 bases and J gave up 5 bases, with 20 bases separating them. Germline loops: CDR1 SEHNR, CDR2 FQNEAQ (reference sequence). Here the CDR3 reads CASTAEGDGRNEKLFF. The CDR3 DNA is TGTGCCAGCACCGCTGAAGGGGACGGAAGAAATGAAAAACTGTTTTTT. Combining the CDR3 with reference TRBV7-9 and TRBJ1-4 gives the whole variable domain DTGVSQNPRHKITKRGQNVTFRCDPISEHNRLYWYRQTLGQGPEFLTYFQNEAQLEKSRLLSDRFSAERPKGSFSTLEIQRTEQGDSAMYLCASTAEGDGRNEKLFFGSGTQLSVL.

The chain couples TRBV7-9 to TRBJ1-2; tentatively, D is TRBD1 (6 bases). This CDR3 comprises 15 residues. Germline V gene lookup returns CDR1 SEHNR and CDR2 FQNEAQ (reference sequence). Trimming left V 5 bases short and J 4 bases short, with 17 bases between. Here the CDR3 reads CASSPQGGGIYGYTF. The CDR3 bases are TGTGCCAGCAGCCCACAGGGTGGGGGCATCTATGGCTACACCTTC. Full variable domain (missing parts from reference TRBV7-9 and TRBJ1-2): DTGVSQNPRHKITKRGQNVTFRCDPISEHNRLYWYRQTLGQGPEFLTYFQNEAQLEKSRLLSDRFSAERPKGSFSTLEIQRTEQGDSAMYLCASSPQGGGIYGYTFGSGTRLTVV.

The chain joins TRBV7-2 to TRBJ2-5; 13 bases are a match to TRBD2. V shed 8 bases, J shed 4 bases, and the junction held 4 bases outside the gene matches. This CDR3 region has 14 residues. The germline CDR1 and CDR2 sequences are SGHTA and FQGNSA. CDR3 coding DNA: TGTGCCAGCGTTACTAGCGGGGGGGCAGAGACCCAGTACTTC. It is translated as CASVTSGGAETQYF.

This clone was counted a single time. The chain uses TRBV2 and TRBJ2-5; tentatively, D is TRBD1 (6 bases). Germline CDR1 SNHLY, CDR2 FYNNEI. The V gene lost 6 bases and the J gene lost 4 bases, with 15 bases spanning the gap. The CDR3 is 14 amino acids. The CDR3, as DNA: TGTGCCAGCAGCTCCTTGACAGGATTAGAGACCCAGTACTTC. Translation gives CASSSLTGLETQYF.

The V gene is TRBV7-2, the J gene TRBJ2-1; tentative D call: TRBD1 (5 bases). Germline CDR1 reads SGHTA; CDR2 reads FQGNSA. There are 14 residues in the CDR3. V was pared by 1 base and J by 9 bases, with 13 bases between. In nucleotides, the CDR3 is TGTGCCAGCAGCTTAGTTGGTGGGGCCGGTGAGCAGTTCTTC. Translating it yields CASSLVGGAGEQFF.

This clone was seen once. J is TRBJ2-2 and V is TRBV11-3; D is perhaps TRBD2 (5 bases). Germline lookup yields CDR1 SGHNT and CDR2 YENEEA. V lost 5 bases to trimming and J lost 5 bases, with 21 bases between them. The CDR3 consists of 17 residues. CDR3 in amino acids: CASSRHGVSAGTGELFF. Here the CDR3 DNA reads TGTGCCAGCAGCCGGCACGGGGTAAGCGCTGGGACCGGGGAGCTGTTTTTT.

The gene calls are TRBV18 and TRBJ2-1; the D is unclear. The V end was cut by 2 bases, the J end by 2 bases, with 10 bases between. The CDR3 covers 15 residues. CDR1 is KGHSH and CDR2 is LQKENI in the germline V gene. CDR3 amino acids: CASSPANSAYNEQFF. CDR3 coding DNA: TGTGCCAGCTCACCAGCGAATTCCGCCTACAATGAGCAGTTCTTC.

This sequence joins TRBV6-1 and TRBJ2-1; 12 bases align to TRBD2. The CDR3 runs to 16 residues. V lost 4 bases and J lost 8; bases outside the gene matches: 9. Germline V CDR1 and CDR2: MNHNS, SASEGT. For the CDR3, the DNA is TGTGCCAGCAGTGCCTCGACTAGCGGGGGAATACATGAGCAGTTCTTC. Its protein product is CASSASTSGGIHEQFF.

This chain links TRBV19 with TRBJ1-2, with TRBD1 as a possible D gene (6 bases). In germline, CDR1 is LNHDA, CDR2 SQIVND (reference sequence). The V end was cut by 6 bases, the J end by 0 bases, with 14 bases between. The CDR3 is 15 residues long. The CDR3 sequence: CASSPQGQANYGYTF. The CDR3 DNA reads as TGTGCCAGTAGCCCACAGGGCCAAGCTAACTATGGCTACACCTTC.

The genes are TRBV7-2 and TRBJ1-4; D call uncertain. The CDR3 contains 12 residues. Trimming pared 5 bases from V and 9 bases from J, leaving 10 bases between. Germline CDR1 SGHTA, CDR2 FQGNSA. The CDR3 nucleotides read TGTGCCAGCAGCCCCGGGAGCCAAAAACTGTTTTTT. Translated, it gives CASSPGSQKLFF.

The chain carries TRBV2 and TRBJ2-2, with D perhaps matching TRBD1 or TRBD2 (6 bases each). The CDR3 consists of 12 residues. Germline V CDR1 and CDR2: SNHLY, FYNNEI. The V end was cut by 6 bases, the J end by 11 bases, with 13 bases between. CDR3 in DNA: TGTGCCAGCAGCAACACAGGGACTGAGCTGTTTTTT. It specifies CASSNTGTELFF. The entire variable domain, with the rest obtained from reference TRBV2 and TRBJ2-2, is as follows: EPEVTQTPSHQVTQMGQEVILRCVPISNHLYFYWYRQILGQKVEFLVSFYNNEISEKSEIFDDQFSVERPDGSNFTLKIRSTKLEDSAMYFCASSNTGTELFFGEGSRLTVL.

V gene TRBV23-1 combines with J gene TRBJ2-1, with D unclear. TRBV23-1 is treated as an ORF (open reading frame) with a function not yet certain. Between the trimmed V and J ends, which lost 7 bases and 6 bases, there was a span of 25 bases. The CDR3 is made up of 17 amino acids. CDR3 protein: CASNFIAPSGPPNEQFF. DNA for the CDR3: TGCGCCAGCAATTTCATCGCTCCGTCCGGACCCCCCAATGAGCAGTTCTTC.